This TCR beta chain was profiled in a study of blood T cell repertoires in COVID-19. About the research overall: Researchers got acute and convalescent COVID-19 samples from the United States, Italy and Spain. T cells, B-cell-depleted T cells, or PBMCs supplied cDNA or gDNA.

Authors' processing steps: Reference gene primer amplification gave estimated nucleated cell counts. The method was immunoSEQ multiplex PCR; TCRdb's version includes in-frame clones alone and lacks a portion of them. Clone size and V and J calls were adopted from that table, with D and trimming inferred from the DNA. The table records 150,000 to 200,000 clones, roughly nine tenths of them present only once. The ends were cut back, 1 base at V and 2 bases at J, with 14 bases in the middle. CDR1 and CDR2 from the germline V gene are SGHVS and FQNEAQ. The CDR3 has 16 residues. The clonotype originates from a man between 65 and 85 years old with active or convalescent COVID-19. The V and J genes are TRBV7-8 and TRBJ1-1; TRBD1 might be the D (6 bases). Sequenced sample: peripheral blood. The CDR3 bases are TGTGCCAGCAGCTTAGGTAGGCAGGGGCCAAACACTGAAGCTTTCTTT. This codes for CASSLGRQGPNTEAFF.